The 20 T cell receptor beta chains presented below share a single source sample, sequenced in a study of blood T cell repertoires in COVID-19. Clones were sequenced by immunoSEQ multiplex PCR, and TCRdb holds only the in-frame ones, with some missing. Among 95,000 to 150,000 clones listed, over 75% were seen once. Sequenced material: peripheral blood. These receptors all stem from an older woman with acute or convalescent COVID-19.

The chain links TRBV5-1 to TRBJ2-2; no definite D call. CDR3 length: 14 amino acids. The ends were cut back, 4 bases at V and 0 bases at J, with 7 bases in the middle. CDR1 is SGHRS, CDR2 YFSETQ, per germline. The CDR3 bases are TGCGCCAGCAGCCCCCGGGCGAACACCGGGGAGCTGTTTTTT. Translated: CASSPRANTGELFF.

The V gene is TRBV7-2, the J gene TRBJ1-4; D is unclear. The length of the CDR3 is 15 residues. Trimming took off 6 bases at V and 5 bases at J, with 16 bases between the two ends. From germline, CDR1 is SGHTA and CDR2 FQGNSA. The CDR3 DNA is TGTGCCAGCAGTCCTACTAGAGGTCCCAATGAAAAACTGTTTTTT. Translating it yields CASSPTRGPNEKLFF.

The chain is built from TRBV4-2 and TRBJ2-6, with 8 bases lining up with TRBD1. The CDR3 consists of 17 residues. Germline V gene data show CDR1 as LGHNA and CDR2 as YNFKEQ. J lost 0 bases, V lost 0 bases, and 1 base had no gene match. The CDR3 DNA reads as TGTGCCAGCAGCCAAGAAGACAGGGGCTCTGGGGCCAACGTCCTGACTTTC. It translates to CASSQEDRGSGANVLTF.

CDR3 bases: TGTGCCTGGAGTGCGGGCTCTGGAAACACCATATATTTT. It yields the protein CAWSAGSGNTIYF. This rearrangement joins TRBV30 to TRBJ1-3, with D unresolved. The CDR3 loop spans 13 amino acids. Germline CDR1 is GTSNPN and CDR2 is SVGIG (reference sequence). V was shortened by 1 base and J by 0 bases, with 4 bases between the two germline ends.

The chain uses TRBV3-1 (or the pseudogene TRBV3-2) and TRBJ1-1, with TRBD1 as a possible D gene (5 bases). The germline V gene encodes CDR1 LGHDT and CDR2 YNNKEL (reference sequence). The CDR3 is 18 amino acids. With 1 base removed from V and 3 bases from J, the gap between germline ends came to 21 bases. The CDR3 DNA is TGTGCCAGCAGCCAAGCCGGCCAGGGCAAGGGCCCCTACACTGAAGCTTTCTTT. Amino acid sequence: CASSQAGQGKGPYTEAFF.

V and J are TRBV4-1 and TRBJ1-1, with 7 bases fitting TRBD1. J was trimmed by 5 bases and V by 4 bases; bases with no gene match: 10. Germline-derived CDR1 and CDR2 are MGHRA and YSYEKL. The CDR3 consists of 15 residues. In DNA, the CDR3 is TGCGCCAGCAGCCCAACACCAGGGGGAGTGACTGAAGCTTTCTTT. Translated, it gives CASSPTPGGVTEAFF.

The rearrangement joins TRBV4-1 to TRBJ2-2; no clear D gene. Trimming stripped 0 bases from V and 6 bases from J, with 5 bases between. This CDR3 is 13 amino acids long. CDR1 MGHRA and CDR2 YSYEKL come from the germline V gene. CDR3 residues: CASSQDRAGELFF. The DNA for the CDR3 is TGCGCCAGCAGCCAAGATCGGGCCGGGGAGCTGTTTTTT.

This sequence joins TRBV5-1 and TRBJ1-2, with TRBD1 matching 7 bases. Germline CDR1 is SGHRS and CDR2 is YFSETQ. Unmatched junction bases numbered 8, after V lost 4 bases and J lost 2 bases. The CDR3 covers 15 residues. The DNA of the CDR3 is TGCGCCAGCAGCGATTCTGGGACAGCCAACTATGGCTACACCTTC. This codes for CASSDSGTANYGYTF.

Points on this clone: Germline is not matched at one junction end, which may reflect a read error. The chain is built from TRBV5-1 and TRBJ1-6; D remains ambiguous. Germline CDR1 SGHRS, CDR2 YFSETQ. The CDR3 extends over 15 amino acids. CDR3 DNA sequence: TGCGCCAGCGGCTTTGGGCCGTCCTATAATTCACCCCTCCACTTT. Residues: CASGFGPSYNSPLHF.

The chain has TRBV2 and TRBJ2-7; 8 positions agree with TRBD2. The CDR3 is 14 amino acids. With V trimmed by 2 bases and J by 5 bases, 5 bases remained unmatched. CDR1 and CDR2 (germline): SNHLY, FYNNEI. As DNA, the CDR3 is TGTGCCAGCAGTGAACCGGGAGGGTTCGACGAGCAGTACGTC. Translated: CASSEPGGFDEQYV.

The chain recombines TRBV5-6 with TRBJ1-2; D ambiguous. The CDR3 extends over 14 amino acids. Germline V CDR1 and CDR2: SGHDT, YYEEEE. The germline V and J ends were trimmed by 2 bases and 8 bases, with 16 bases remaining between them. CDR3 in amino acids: CASSFQDYAPGYTF. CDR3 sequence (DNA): TGTGCCAGCAGCTTCCAAGACTACGCCCCCGGCTACACCTTC.

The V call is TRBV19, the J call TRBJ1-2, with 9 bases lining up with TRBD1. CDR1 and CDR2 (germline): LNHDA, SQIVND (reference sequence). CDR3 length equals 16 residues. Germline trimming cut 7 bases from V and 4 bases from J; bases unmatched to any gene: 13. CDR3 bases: TGTGCCAGTATATCTCGGGACAGGGAAATCGGCTATGGCTACACCTTC. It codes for CASISRDREIGYGYTF.

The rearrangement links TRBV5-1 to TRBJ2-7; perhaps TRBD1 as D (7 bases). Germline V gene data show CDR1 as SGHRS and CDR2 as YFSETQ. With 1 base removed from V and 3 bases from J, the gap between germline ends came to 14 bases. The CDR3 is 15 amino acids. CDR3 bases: TGCGCCAGCAGCTTGATTCCAGGGGGAGGCTACGAGCAGTACTTC. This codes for CASSLIPGGGYEQYF.

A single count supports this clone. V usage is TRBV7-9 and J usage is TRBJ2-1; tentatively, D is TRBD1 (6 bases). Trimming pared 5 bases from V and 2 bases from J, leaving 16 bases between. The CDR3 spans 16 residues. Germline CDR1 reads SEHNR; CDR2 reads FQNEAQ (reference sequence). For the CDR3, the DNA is TGTGCCAGCAGCACTACGCAGGGGTGGACCTACAATGAGCAGTTCTTC. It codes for CASSTTQGWTYNEQFF. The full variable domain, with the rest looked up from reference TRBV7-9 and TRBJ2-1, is DTGVSQNPRHKITKRGQNVTFRCDPISEHNRLYWYRQTLGQGPEFLTYFQNEAQLEKSRLLSDRFSAERPKGSFSTLEIQRTEQGDSAMYLCASSTTQGWTYNEQFFGPGTRLTVL.

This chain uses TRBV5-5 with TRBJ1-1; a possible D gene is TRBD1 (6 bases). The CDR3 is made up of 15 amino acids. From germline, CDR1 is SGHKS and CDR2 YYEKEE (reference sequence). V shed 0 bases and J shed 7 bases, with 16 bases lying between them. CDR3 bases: TGTGCCAGCAGCTTGGAACCCAGGGGCGCGAATGAAGCTTTCTTT. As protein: CASSLEPRGANEAFF.

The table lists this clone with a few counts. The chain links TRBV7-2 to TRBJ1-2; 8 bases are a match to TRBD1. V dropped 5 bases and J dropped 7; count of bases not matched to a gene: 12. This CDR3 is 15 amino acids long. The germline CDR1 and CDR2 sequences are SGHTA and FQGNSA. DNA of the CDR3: TGTGCCAGCAGCGCTACGGACAGGGTAATTGGTGGCTACACCTTC. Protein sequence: CASSATDRVIGGYTF.

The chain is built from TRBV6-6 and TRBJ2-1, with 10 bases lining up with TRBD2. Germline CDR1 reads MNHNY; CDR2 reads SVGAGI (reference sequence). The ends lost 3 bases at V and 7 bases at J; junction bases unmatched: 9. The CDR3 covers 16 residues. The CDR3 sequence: CASSYVLAGVRNEQFF. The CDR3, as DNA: TGTGCCAGCAGTTATGTTCTAGCGGGGGTCAGGAATGAGCAGTTCTTC.

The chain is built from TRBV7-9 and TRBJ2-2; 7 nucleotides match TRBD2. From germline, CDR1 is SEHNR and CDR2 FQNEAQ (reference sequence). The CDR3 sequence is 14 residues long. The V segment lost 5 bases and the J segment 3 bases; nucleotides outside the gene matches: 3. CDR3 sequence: CASSVGRDTGELFF. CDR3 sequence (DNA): TGTGCCAGCAGCGTAGGGAGGGACACCGGGGAGCTGTTTTTT.

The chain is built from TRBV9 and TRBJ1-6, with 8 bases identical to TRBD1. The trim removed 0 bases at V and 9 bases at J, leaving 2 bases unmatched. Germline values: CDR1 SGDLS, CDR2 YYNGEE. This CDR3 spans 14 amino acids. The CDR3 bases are TGTGCCAGCAGCGTAGAAGACAGGGGTTCACCCCTCCACTTT. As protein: CASSVEDRGSPLHF.

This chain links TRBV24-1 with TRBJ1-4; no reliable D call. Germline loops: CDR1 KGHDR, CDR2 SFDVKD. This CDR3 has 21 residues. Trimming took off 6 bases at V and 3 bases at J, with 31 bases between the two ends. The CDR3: CATSQDFTEREVGSPNEKLFF. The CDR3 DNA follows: TGTGCCACCAGTCAAGATTTCACGGAACGGGAGGTCGGTTCCCCTAATGAAAAACTGTTTTTT.